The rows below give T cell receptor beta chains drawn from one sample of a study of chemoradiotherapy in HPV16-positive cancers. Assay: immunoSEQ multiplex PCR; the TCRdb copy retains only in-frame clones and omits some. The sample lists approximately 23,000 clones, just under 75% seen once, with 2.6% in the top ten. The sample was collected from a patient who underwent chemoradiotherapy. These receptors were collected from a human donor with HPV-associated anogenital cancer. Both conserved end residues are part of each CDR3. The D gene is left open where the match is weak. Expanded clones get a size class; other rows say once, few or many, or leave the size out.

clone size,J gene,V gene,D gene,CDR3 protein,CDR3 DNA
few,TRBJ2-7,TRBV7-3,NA,CASSKSTDSYEQYF,TGTGCCAGCAGCAAGAGCACGGATTCCTACGAGCAGTACTTC
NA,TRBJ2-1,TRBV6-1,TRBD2,CASSPSGGSYNEQFF,TGTGCCAGCAGTCCTAGCGGGGGCTCCTACAATGAGCAGTTCTTC
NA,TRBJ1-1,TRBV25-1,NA,CASRGRGTNTEAFF,TGTGCCAGCAGGGGGAGGGGTACGAACACTGAAGCTTTCTTT
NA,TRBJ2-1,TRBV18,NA,CASSPPWSGNNEQFF,TGTGCCAGCTCACCACCGTGGTCTGGAAACAATGAGCAGTTCTTC
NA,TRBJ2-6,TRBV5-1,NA,CASSLMGKESGANVLTF,TGCGCCAGCAGCTTGATGGGAAAGGAAAGTGGGGCCAACGTCCTGACTTTC
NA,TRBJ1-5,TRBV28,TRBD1,CASSLPTGGYQPQHF,TGTGCCAGCAGCTTACCGACAGGGGGGTATCAGCCCCAGCATTTT
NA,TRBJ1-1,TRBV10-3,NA,CAISNDKTVNTEAFF,TGTGCCATCAGTAATGATAAAACAGTGAACACTGAAGCTTTCTTT
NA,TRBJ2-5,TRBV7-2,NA,CASSGKRGTFQETQYF,TGTGCCAGCAGCGGGAAGAGAGGGACATTCCAAGAGACCCAGTACTTC
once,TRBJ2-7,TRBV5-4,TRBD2,CASSPGLAGPYEQYF,TGTGCCAGCAGCCCGGGGTTAGCGGGCCCCTACGAGCAGTACTTC
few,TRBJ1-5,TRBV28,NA,CASSFRTWGQPQHF,TGTGCCAGCAGTTTCCGGACTTGGGGTCAGCCCCAGCATTTT
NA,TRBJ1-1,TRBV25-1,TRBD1,CASSDRRAGGAFF,TGTGCCAGCAGTGATAGGAGGGCAGGGGGAGCTTTCTTT
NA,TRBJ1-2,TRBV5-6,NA,CASSRQTGTAVVGYTF,TGTGCCAGCAGCCGTCAAACGGGCACGGCGGTGGTAGGCTACACCTTC
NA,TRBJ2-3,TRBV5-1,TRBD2,CASRDGSGGAPDTQYF,TGCGCCAGCAGGGACGGTAGCGGGGGGGCCCCAGATACGCAGTATTTT
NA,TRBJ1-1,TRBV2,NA,CASSPRQNTEAFF,TGTGCCAGCAGTCCCCGGCAGAACACTGAAGCTTTCTTT
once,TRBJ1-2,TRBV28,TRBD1,CASFAPGTGADGYTF,TGTGCCAGCTTTGCCCCCGGGACAGGGGCGGATGGCTACACCTTC
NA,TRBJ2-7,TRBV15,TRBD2,CATSDLFGGEGEQYF,TGTGCCACCAGCGACCTTTTCGGGGGGGAGGGCGAGCAGTACTTC
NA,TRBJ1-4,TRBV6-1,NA,CASSGTTNEKLFF,TGTGCCAGTAGCGGGACAACTAATGAAAAACTGTTTTTT
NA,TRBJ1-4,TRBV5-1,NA,CASSLTATNEKLFF,TGCGCCAGCAGCTTAACAGCAACTAATGAAAAACTGTTTTTT
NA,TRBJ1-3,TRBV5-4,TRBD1,CASSPGQGAGNTIYF,TGTGCCAGCAGCCCCGGACAGGGGGCTGGAAACACCATATATTTT
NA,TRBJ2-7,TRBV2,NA,CASSGLTLYEQYF,TGTGCCAGCAGTGGACTAACTCTCTACGAGCAGTACTTC
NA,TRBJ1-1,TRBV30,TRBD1,CAWSRDRKGTEAFF,TGTGCCTGGAGCCGGGACAGGAAGGGCACTGAAGCTTTCTTT
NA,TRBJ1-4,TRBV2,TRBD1,CASQSQGAQTGEKLFF,TGTGCCAGCCAAAGCCAGGGGGCGCAGACCGGAGAAAAACTGTTTTTT
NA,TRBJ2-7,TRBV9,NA,CASSVDIISYEQYF,TGTGCCAGCAGCGTAGATATTATCTCCTACGAGCAGTACTTC
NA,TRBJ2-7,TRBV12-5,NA,CASGPGGSGQYF,TGTGCTAGTGGGCCCGGGGGAAGCGGGCAGTACTTC
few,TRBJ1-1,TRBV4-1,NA,CASSQEATPNTEAFF,TGCGCCAGCAGCCAAGAAGCCACTCCGAACACTGAAGCTTTCTTT
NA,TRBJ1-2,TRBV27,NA,CASSLNGREGYTF,TGTGCCAGCAGTTTAAATGGCAGGGAAGGCTACACCTTC
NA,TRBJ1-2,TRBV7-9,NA,CASTSTGTASSYGYTF,TGTGCCAGCACTTCAACGGGGACGGCCTCTTCCTATGGCTACACCTTC
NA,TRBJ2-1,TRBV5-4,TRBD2,CASSSTSGAYNEQFF,TGTGCCAGCAGCTCGACTAGCGGGGCTTACAATGAGCAGTTCTTC
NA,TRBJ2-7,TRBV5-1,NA,CASSTALTPYEQYF,TGCGCCAGCAGCACAGCATTAACACCGTACGAGCAGTACTTC
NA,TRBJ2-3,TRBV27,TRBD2,CASSFASGSSDTQYF,TGTGCCAGCAGTTTTGCTAGCGGGAGTTCAGATACGCAGTATTTT
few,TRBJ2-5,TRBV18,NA,CASSRRGDSSQETQYF,TGTGCCAGCTCACGAAGAGGAGACAGTAGCCAAGAGACCCAGTACTTC